A selection of T cell receptor beta chains follows, all from one sample in a study of blood T cell repertoires in COVID-19. Repertoires were generated with immunoSEQ multiplex PCR, while TCRdb's copy carries only in-frame clones and drops some. The sample yields approximately 100,000 clones, roughly nine tenths seen once. Sequencing used peripheral blood. The source is a man between 70 and 80 years old with acute or convalescent COVID-19. The CDR3 runs from the conserved cysteine through the conserved F or W. The D gene is left open where the match is weak. Size is stated for part of the rows, as once, few or many counts, or as a class when the clone is expanded.

CDR3 protein	CDR3 DNA	clone size	D gene	V gene	J gene
CASRPTGTAGNTIYF	TGTGCCAGCAGGCCTACCGGGACAGCTGGAAACACCATATATTTT	.	TRBD1	TRBV6-5	TRBJ1-3
CASSFGSGGRNQPQHF	TGTGCCAGCAGCTTTGGGTCAGGGGGTCGTAATCAGCCCCAGCATTTT	.	TRBD1	TRBV7-8	TRBJ1-5
CASSQETSDTGELFF	TGCGCCAGCAGCCAAGAGACTAGCGACACCGGGGAGCTGTTTTTT	.	TRBD2	TRBV4-1	TRBJ2-2
CASSEGSWTYEQYF	TGTGCCAGCAGTGAAGGGAGTTGGACCTACGAGCAGTACTTC	.	.	TRBV6-1	TRBJ2-7
CASSPSPYAGELFF	TGTGCCAGCAGTCCTAGCCCCTACGCCGGGGAGCTGTTTTTT	.	.	TRBV6-5	TRBJ2-2
CASTYWASASGYTF	TGTGCCAGCACCTACTGGGCCTCTGCGTCCGGCTACACCTTC	.	.	TRBV28	TRBJ1-2
CASSLGGLAKNIQYF	TGTGCCAGCAGCTTGGGAGGGTTAGCCAAAAACATTCAGTACTTC	.	.	TRBV5-6	TRBJ2-4
CASSYSTSGGPNEQFF	TGTGCCAGCAGTTACTCGACTAGCGGGGGGCCCAATGAGCAGTTCTTC	.	TRBD2	TRBV6-5	TRBJ2-1
CASSLGRQPTNEKLFF	TGTGCCAGCAGCTTAGGTCGACAGCCAACTAATGAAAAACTGTTTTTT	.	.	TRBV11-2	TRBJ1-4
CASSVAGAGSYGYTF	TGTGCCAGCAGCGTAGCTGGGGCAGGGTCCTATGGCTACACCTTC	.	.	TRBV9	TRBJ1-2
CASSPGVSTGELFF	TGTGCCAGCAGCCCCGGAGTCTCCACCGGGGAGCTGTTTTTT	.	.	TRBV7-9	TRBJ2-2
CSASKAAGDLYEQYF	TGCAGTGCTAGTAAGGCGGCGGGTGACCTTTACGAGCAGTACTTC	.	.	TRBV20-1	TRBJ2-7
CASSQVRGWDGYTF	TGTGCCAGCAGCCAAGTCAGAGGATGGGATGGCTACACCTTC	.	.	TRBV3-1/TRBV3-2	TRBJ1-2
CASSFQGLTNEKLFF	TGTGCCAGCAGTTTCCAGGGTTTAACTAATGAAAAACTGTTTTTT	.	.	TRBV6-5	TRBJ1-4
CAWSGGLATYEQYF	TGTGCCTGGAGTGGCGGACTAGCGACCTACGAGCAGTACTTC	.	TRBD2	TRBV30	TRBJ2-7
CASSLAGQGNEKLFF	TGTGCCAGCAGCTTGGCTGGACAGGGGAATGAAAAACTGTTTTTT	.	TRBD1	TRBV5-8	TRBJ1-4
CASSPGLAGGRASTDTQYF	TGCGCCAGCAGCCCTGGACTAGCGGGGGGCCGTGCTAGCACAGATACGCAGTATTTT	.	TRBD2	TRBV5-1	TRBJ2-3
CASSNSGDTQYF	TGTGCCAGCAGTAATTCGGGAGATACGCAGTATTTT	.	.	TRBV7-3	TRBJ2-3
CASRQQGEGGNSPLHF	TGCGCCAGCAGACAACAGGGGGAAGGTGGTAATTCACCCCTCCACTTT	.	TRBD1	TRBV4-1	TRBJ1-6
CASSQAGTGTYEQYF	TGCGCCAGCAGCCAAGCTGGAACAGGGACCTACGAGCAGTACTTC	.	.	TRBV4-1	TRBJ2-7
CASSFPGGRVYGYTF	TGTGCCAGCAGCTTTCCAGGGGGCCGTGTCTATGGCTACACCTTC	few	TRBD1	TRBV5-5	TRBJ1-2
CASSPEQTLRSGANVLTF	TGTGCCAGCAGCCCAGAACAGACCTTACGCTCTGGGGCCAACGTCCTGACTTTC	.	.	TRBV3-1/TRBV3-2	TRBJ2-6
CSVVPGDGNTIYF	TGCAGCGTAGTCCCAGGGGATGGAAACACCATATATTTT	.	.	TRBV29-1	TRBJ1-3
CASSYPGNTGELFF	TGTGCCAGCAGCTATCCCGGGAACACCGGGGAGCTGTTTTTT	.	.	TRBV7-2	TRBJ2-2
CASSLVDGELFF	TGTGCCAGCAGCTTGGTAGATGGGGAGCTGTTTTTT	.	.	TRBV5-4	TRBJ2-2
CASAGDPREAQYF	TGTGCCAGCGCTGGGGATCCCAGGGAGGCCCAGTACTTC	.	.	TRBV19	TRBJ2-5
CASSRGLAGTLSTDTQYF	TGTGCCAGCAGCCGTGGACTAGCGGGGACCCTTAGCACAGATACGCAGTATTTT	.	TRBD2	TRBV11-2	TRBJ2-3
CASSLGQGDREQYF	TGTGCCAGCAGCCTGGGACAGGGGGACCGCGAGCAGTACTTC	few	TRBD1	TRBV3-1/TRBV3-2	TRBJ2-7
CASSVGQSTNEKLFF	TGTGCCAGCAGCGTTGGACAGTCAACTAATGAAAAACTGTTTTTT	.	.	TRBV5-8	TRBJ1-4
CASSQAGRFPEAFF	TGTGCCAGCAGCCAAGCAGGGAGGTTCCCTGAAGCTTTCTTT	once	.	TRBV3-1/TRBV3-2	TRBJ1-1
CASSSPTQGASSGANVLTF	TGTGCCAGCAGTTCGCCGACACAGGGGGCCAGCTCTGGGGCCAACGTCCTGACTTTC	.	TRBD1	TRBV28	TRBJ2-6
CASSPYTGELFF	TGTGCCAGCAGTCCATACACCGGGGAGCTGTTTTTT	once	.	TRBV6-5	TRBJ2-2
CASSPTSSTRGRNEQFF	TGTGCCAGCAGCCCTACCTCCTCTACAAGGGGTCGGAATGAGCAGTTCTTC	.	.	TRBV7-9	TRBJ2-1
CASSRFGRGAGGRFAEAFF	TGTGCCAGCAGCCGCTTTGGGCGCGGGGCAGGGGGTAGATTCGCTGAAGCTTTCTTT	.	TRBD1	TRBV7-8	TRBJ1-1
CASNPGGPHNEQFF	TGTGCCAGCAACCCAGGGGGGCCCCACAATGAGCAGTTCTTC	.	.	TRBV5-4	TRBJ2-1
CASSQETYGYTF	TGTGCCAGCAGTCAGGAAACCTATGGCTACACCTTC	once	.	TRBV28	TRBJ1-2
CATSRGQQETQYF	TGTGCCACCAGCAGAGGGCAGCAAGAGACCCAGTACTTC	.	.	TRBV15	TRBJ2-5
CASSIESNYGYTF	TGTGCCAGTAGTATTGAGTCTAACTATGGCTACACCTTC	.	.	TRBV19	TRBJ1-2
CASSATYRDYNSPLHF	TGTGCCAGCAGTGCCACCTACAGGGATTATAATTCACCCCTCCACTTT	.	.	TRBV6-1	TRBJ1-6
CASSPKGLPTDGYTF	TGTGCCAGCTCACCAAAGGGGCTCCCGACCGATGGCTACACCTTC	once	.	TRBV18	TRBJ1-2
CASLEFGGLNTGELFF	TGTGCCAGCCTGGAGTTCGGGGGGTTAAACACCGGGGAGCTGTTTTTT	once	TRBD2	TRBV19	TRBJ2-2
CASSLDRPGTEAFF	TGCGCCAGCAGCTTGGACAGGCCTGGCACTGAAGCTTTCTTT	.	.	TRBV5-1	TRBJ1-1
CSVGGLTEAFF	TGCAGCGTGGGGGGGCTAACTGAAGCTTTCTTT	.	.	TRBV29-1	TRBJ1-1
CASSLVPSGGREQFF	TGCGCCAGCAGCTTGGTTCCTAGCGGGGGGCGGGAGCAGTTCTTC	.	TRBD2	TRBV5-1	TRBJ2-1
CASSPRGGRDKNIQYF	TGTGCCAGCAGCCCCCGGGGAGGCAGGGACAAAAACATTCAGTACTTC	.	.	TRBV7-2	TRBJ2-4
CASSQQSRQSGYTF	TGTGCCAGCAGCCAACAATCGCGGCAGAGTGGCTACACCTTC	.	.	TRBV3-1/TRBV3-2	TRBJ1-2
CASSTGLAGGQNNEQFF	TGTGCCAGTAGTACCGGACTAGCGGGGGGACAGAACAATGAGCAGTTCTTC	once	TRBD2	TRBV19	TRBJ2-1
CASSWTKGGGADTQYF	TGCGCCAGCAGCTGGACGAAAGGGGGCGGGGCAGATACGCAGTATTTT	.	.	TRBV5-1	TRBJ2-3
CASRDYPVRDTQYF	TGTGCCAGCCGGGACTACCCAGTTCGAGATACGCAGTATTTT	.	TRBD2	TRBV2	TRBJ2-3
CASSPGFETEAWGKFMNTEAFF	TGTGCCAGCAGCCCTGGATTCGAAACGGAGGCCTGGGGAAAATTTATGAACACTGAAGCTTTCTTT	.	.	TRBV3-1/TRBV3-2	TRBJ1-1
CASSFRGAVDMFF	TGTGCCAGCAGTTTCCGCGGGGCGGTGGATATGTTCTTC	once	.	TRBV27	TRBJ2-1
CASSLTGGRADTQYF	TGCGCCAGCAGCTTGACGGGGGGCAGGGCAGATACGCAGTATTTT	once	.	TRBV5-1	TRBJ2-3
CASSWGGSYRSGANVLTF	TGTGCCAGCAGCTGGGGGGGCAGTTACCGCTCTGGGGCCAACGTCCTGACTTTC	.	.	TRBV7-9	TRBJ2-6
CASSHGQGLSGANVLTF	TGCGCCAGCAGCCACGGACAGGGGCTCTCTGGGGCCAACGTCCTGACTTTC	.	TRBD1	TRBV5-1	TRBJ2-6
CASSKVFGTGRRNGELFF	TGTGCCAGCAGCAAAGTGTTCGGGACAGGGAGGAGGAACGGGGAGCTGTTTTTT	.	.	TRBV21-1	TRBJ2-2
CASSLPTGYNSPLHF	TGTGCCAGCAGTTTACCGACAGGGTATAATTCACCCCTCCACTTT	few	TRBD1	TRBV28	TRBJ1-6
CASSFGGAYGYTF	TGCGCCAGCAGCTTTGGGGGGGCGTATGGCTACACCTTC	.	.	TRBV5-1	TRBJ1-2